This is a list of T cell receptor beta chains from one sample in a study of cytotoxic CD8 clonotypes in ibrutinib-treated CLL. TCRdb's table, derived via immunoSEQ multiplex PCR, lists solely in-frame clones and lacks some. The sample lists about 140,000 clones; 75% to 95% were seen once. The input for sequencing was PBMCs, taken after 12 months of ibrutinib treatment. These TCRs come from a human donor with chronic lymphocytic leukemia. Each CDR3 is given with its conserved first and last residue. The D gene is left open where the match is weak. The size of a clone is reported for some rows only, either as once, few or many, or as a class for expanded clones.

V gene	J gene	clone size	D gene	CDR3 DNA	CDR3 protein
TRBV28	TRBJ2-1	NA	NA	TGTGCCAGCAGTTTACTCGGGAAATCCTCCTACAATGAGCAGTTCTTC	CASSLLGKSSYNEQFF
TRBV11-2	TRBJ2-1	few	NA	TGTGCCAGCAGCTTAAGTAGCGGTAATAACAATGAGCAGTTCTTC	CASSLSSGNNNEQFF
TRBV19	TRBJ2-7	NA	NA	TGTGCCAGTAGTATTCCGGGCGACTCCTACGAGCAGTACTTC	CASSIPGDSYEQYF
TRBV6-1	TRBJ2-1	NA	NA	TGTGCCAGCAGTGAAGAGTCCCCGCTGTACAATGAGCAGTTCTTC	CASSEESPLYNEQFF
TRBV7-2	TRBJ2-5	NA	TRBD2	TGTGCCAGCAGCTCTTCCGGGAGGAACCAAGAGACCCAGTACTTC	CASSSSGRNQETQYF
TRBV18	TRBJ1-5	NA	NA	TGTGCCAGCTCACCCGGACAGACTAGCAATCAGCCCCAGCATTTT	CASSPGQTSNQPQHF
TRBV29-1	TRBJ2-5	NA	NA	TGCAGCGCCGGACAGAGTTACCAAGAGACCCAGTACTTC	CSAGQSYQETQYF
TRBV7-9	TRBJ2-5	many	NA	TGTGCCAGCAGGGACGGGGGAGTTAAAGAGACCCAGTACTTC	CASRDGGVKETQYF
TRBV19	TRBJ2-3	NA	NA	TGTGCCAGTAGCAACCTACTATCAGATACGCAGTATTTT	CASSNLLSDTQYF
TRBV27	TRBJ1-2	few	NA	TGTGCCAGCAGTCTACTTCAGGGGTTTGGCTACACCTTC	CASSLLQGFGYTF
TRBV7-2	TRBJ1-5	NA	NA	TGTGCCAGCAGCTTAAAATCGCTTAGCAATCAGCCCCAGCATTTT	CASSLKSLSNQPQHF
TRBV29-1	TRBJ1-2	NA	NA	TGCAGCGGGGCAGGAGAAGGCTATGGCTACACCTTC	CSGAGEGYGYTF
TRBV19	TRBJ2-3	NA	NA	TGTGCCAGTAGTATAGATCCCCTTCCTGGACGGGTGGGAAGCACAGATACGCAGTATTTT	CASSIDPLPGRVGSTDTQYF
TRBV27	TRBJ2-6	NA	NA	TGTGCCAGCAGCCACCACAGGGAAAGTTTATCTGGGGCCAACGTCCTGACTTTC	CASSHHRESLSGANVLTF
TRBV15	TRBJ2-2	NA	NA	TGTGCCACCAGCGGTTACAGTAAAGGGGGCACCGGGGAGCTGTTTTTT	CATSGYSKGGTGELFF
TRBV6-5	TRBJ2-7	NA	NA	TGTGCCAGCAGTGTAGCGAAGTGGGCCTACGAGCAGTACTTC	CASSVAKWAYEQYF
TRBV19	TRBJ2-6	NA	TRBD2	TGTGCCAGTAGTAAAGCGGGGTCTGGGGCCAACGTCCTGACTTTC	CASSKAGSGANVLTF
TRBV9	TRBJ1-1	NA	NA	TGTGCCAGCAGCGGACCCCATAATGAAGCTTTCTTT	CASSGPHNEAFF
TRBV28	TRBJ2-4	NA	NA	TGTGCCAGCAGTCCCAACCAGGGGGGAGCGGCAAACATTCAGTACTTC	CASSPNQGGAANIQYF
TRBV28	TRBJ2-7	NA	TRBD2	TGTGCCAGCAGTTCCCCGGGGACTAGCGGGAGCTCCTACGAGCAGTACTTC	CASSSPGTSGSSYEQYF
TRBV6-5	TRBJ2-5	once	TRBD1	TGTGCCAGCAGTTACCGGACAGGGGCAGAGACCCAGTACTTC	CASSYRTGAETQYF
TRBV10-3	TRBJ1-1	NA	NA	TGTGCCATCTCTAGCAATCTGAACACTGAAGCTTTCTTT	CAISSNLNTEAFF
TRBV9	TRBJ1-4	once	NA	TGTGCCAGCAGCGTAGGAACAGGGCATGACGGTGAAAAACTGTTTTTT	CASSVGTGHDGEKLFF
TRBV15	TRBJ1-5	NA	TRBD1	TGTGCCACCAGCAGAGAATTACTCGGACAGGGCTTTTCTCAGCCCCAGCATTTT	CATSRELLGQGFSQPQHF
TRBV5-1	TRBJ2-1	NA	NA	TGCGCCAGCAGCTTGGTGGCCAATGAGCAGTTCTTC	CASSLVANEQFF
TRBV14	TRBJ1-3	NA	NA	TGTGCCAGCAGCCGGGGGCAGCCTGGAAACACCATATATTTT	CASSRGQPGNTIYF
TRBV7-2	TRBJ2-1	few	NA	TGTGCCAGCTTGGGTAGGGACTACAATGAGCAGTTCTTC	CASLGRDYNEQFF
TRBV7-2	TRBJ2-5	NA	NA	TGTGCCAGCAGCCTGGAGGGGGCTCGAGAGACCCAGTACTTC	CASSLEGARETQYF
TRBV28	TRBJ1-1	few	NA	TGTGCCAGCAGTTTATTTGGCAAGATGAACACTGAAGCTTTCTTT	CASSLFGKMNTEAFF
TRBV7-9	TRBJ2-5	NA	TRBD1	TGTGCCAGCAGTCGGGGGACAGGAATACGGGAGACCCAGTACTTC	CASSRGTGIRETQYF
TRBV19	TRBJ1-2	NA	NA	TGTGCCAGTAGTGCTGCAATCGGGGGCTACACCTTC	CASSAAIGGYTF
TRBV7-3	TRBJ2-7	NA	NA	TGTGCCAGCACCAGACCCACTTCCTACGAGCAGTACTTC	CASTRPTSYEQYF
TRBV19	TRBJ2-1	NA	NA	TGTGCCAGTAGTTATCGGGTTGGCTCCTACAATGAGCAGTTCTTC	CASSYRVGSYNEQFF
TRBV7-6	TRBJ2-2	NA	NA	TGTGCCAGCAGCGTGAACACCGGGGAGCTGTTTTTT	CASSVNTGELFF
TRBV13	TRBJ2-1	NA	TRBD1	TGTGCCAGCAGCCCATTACAGGGGGCGGCTCGGAATGAGCAGTTCTTC	CASSPLQGAARNEQFF
TRBV7-2	TRBJ1-1	once	TRBD1	TGTGCCAGCAGATGGACAGGGGTCGGCACTGAAGCTTTCTTT	CASRWTGVGTEAFF